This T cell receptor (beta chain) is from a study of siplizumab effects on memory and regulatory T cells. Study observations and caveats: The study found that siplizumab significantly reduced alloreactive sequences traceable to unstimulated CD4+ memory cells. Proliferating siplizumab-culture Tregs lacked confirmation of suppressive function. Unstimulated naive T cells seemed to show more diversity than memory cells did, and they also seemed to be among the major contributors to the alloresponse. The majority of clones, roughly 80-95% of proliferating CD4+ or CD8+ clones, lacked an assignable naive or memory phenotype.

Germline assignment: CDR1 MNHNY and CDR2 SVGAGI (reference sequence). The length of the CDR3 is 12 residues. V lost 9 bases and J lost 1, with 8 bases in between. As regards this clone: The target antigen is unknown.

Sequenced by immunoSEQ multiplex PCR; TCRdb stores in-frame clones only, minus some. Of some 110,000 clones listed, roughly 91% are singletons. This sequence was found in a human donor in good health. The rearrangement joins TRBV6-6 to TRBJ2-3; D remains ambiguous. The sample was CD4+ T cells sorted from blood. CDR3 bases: TGTGCCAGTCGTCAACGCACAGATACGCAGTATTTT. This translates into CASRQRTDTQYF.